A selection of T cell receptor beta chains follows, all from one sample in a study of T cell responses to AZD1222 COVID-19 vaccine. Here immunoSEQ multiplex PCR was the method, and the copy in TCRdb shows in-frame clones only, minus some. This table holds fewer than 95,000 clones, around 91% found once. The sample in question was peripheral blood, obtained 28 days after the second AZD1222 dose. These receptors all come from an adult who received the AZD1222 COVID-19 vaccine. The CDR3 runs from the conserved cysteine through the conserved F or W. Each record gives: V gene, D gene, J gene, clone size, CDR3 DNA, CDR3 protein. The D gene is left open where the match is weak. Some rows have no size entry. The others give once, few or many, or a class for an expanded clone.

TRBV18	NA	TRBJ1-1	NA	TGTGCCAGCTCCCTCTTCTCAGGGACGAACACTGAAGCTTTCTTT	CASSLFSGTNTEAFF
TRBV30	NA	TRBJ1-5	once	TGTGCCTGGAGTGTACAGTACAATCAGCCCCAGCATTTT	CAWSVQYNQPQHF
TRBV6-5	NA	TRBJ2-3	once	TGTGCCAGCAGTTACTCGGCAGGGGAGGTAACAGATACGCAGTATTTT	CASSYSAGEVTDTQYF
TRBV30	NA	TRBJ1-1	NA	TGTGCCTGGAGTTTCGGCGGAAACATGAACACTGAAGCTTTCTTT	CAWSFGGNMNTEAFF
TRBV9	TRBD1	TRBJ2-7	NA	TGTGCCAGCAGCGTAGGGACAGGGGACTACGAGCAGTACTTC	CASSVGTGDYEQYF
TRBV24-1	NA	TRBJ2-7	NA	TGTGCCACCAGTGATCCGCTGTTGGGTACCTACGAGCAGTACTTC	CATSDPLLGTYEQYF
TRBV3-1/TRBV3-2	NA	TRBJ2-2	NA	TGTGCCAGCAGCCCGTACAGGGAAGGGTCCGGGGAGCTGTTTTTT	CASSPYREGSGELFF
TRBV7-8	TRBD1	TRBJ1-2	NA	TGTGCCAGCAGCTTAGTTTCGCAGGGGGGTTATGGCTACACCTTC	CASSLVSQGGYGYTF
TRBV7-8	NA	TRBJ2-1	NA	TGTGCCAGCAGCTTTCGGGGGTCCGCTAACAATGAGCAGTTCTTC	CASSFRGSANNEQFF
TRBV11-2	TRBD1	TRBJ2-3	NA	TGTGCCAGCAGCTCCGGGACAGGGGGAGATACGCAGTATTTT	CASSSGTGGDTQYF
TRBV30	NA	TRBJ1-2	NA	TGTGCCTGGGACACCCGGGGGTATGGCTACACCTTC	CAWDTRGYGYTF
TRBV3-1/TRBV3-2	NA	TRBJ1-6	NA	TGTGCCAGCAGCCGAAACCCCGGGGATCGGAGCTCCTATAATTCACCCCTCCACTTT	CASSRNPGDRSSYNSPLHF
TRBV30	NA	TRBJ1-3	NA	TGTGCCTGGCTGAAAAATAGTGGAAACACCATATATTTT	CAWLKNSGNTIYF
TRBV4-1	NA	TRBJ1-3	NA	TGCGCCAGCAGCCAAGTATGGAACCCCGCTTCTGGAAACACCATATATTTT	CASSQVWNPASGNTIYF
TRBV6-5	NA	TRBJ1-5	NA	TGTGCCAGCAGTTACTCGGTAGGGGTCAATCAGCCCCAGCATTTT	CASSYSVGVNQPQHF
TRBV5-6	NA	TRBJ1-2	NA	TGTGCCAGCAGCCAAAAGAGACAGCCCTATGGCTACACCTTC	CASSQKRQPYGYTF